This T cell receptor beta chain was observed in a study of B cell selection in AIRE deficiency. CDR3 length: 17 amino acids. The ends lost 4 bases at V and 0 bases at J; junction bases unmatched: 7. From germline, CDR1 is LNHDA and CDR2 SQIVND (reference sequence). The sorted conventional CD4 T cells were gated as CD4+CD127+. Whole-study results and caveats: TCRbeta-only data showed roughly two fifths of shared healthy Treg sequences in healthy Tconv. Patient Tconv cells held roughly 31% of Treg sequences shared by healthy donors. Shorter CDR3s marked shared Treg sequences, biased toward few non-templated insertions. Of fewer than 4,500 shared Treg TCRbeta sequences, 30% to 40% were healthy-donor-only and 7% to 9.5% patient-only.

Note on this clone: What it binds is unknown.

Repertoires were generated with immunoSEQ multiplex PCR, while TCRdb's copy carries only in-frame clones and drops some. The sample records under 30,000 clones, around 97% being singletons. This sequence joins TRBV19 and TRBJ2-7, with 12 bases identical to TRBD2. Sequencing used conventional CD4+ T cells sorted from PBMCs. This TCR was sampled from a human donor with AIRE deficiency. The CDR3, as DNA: TGTGCCAGTAGTACTAGCGGGAGGGCCCCCTACTCCTACGAGCAGTACTTC. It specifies CASSTSGRAPYSYEQYF.